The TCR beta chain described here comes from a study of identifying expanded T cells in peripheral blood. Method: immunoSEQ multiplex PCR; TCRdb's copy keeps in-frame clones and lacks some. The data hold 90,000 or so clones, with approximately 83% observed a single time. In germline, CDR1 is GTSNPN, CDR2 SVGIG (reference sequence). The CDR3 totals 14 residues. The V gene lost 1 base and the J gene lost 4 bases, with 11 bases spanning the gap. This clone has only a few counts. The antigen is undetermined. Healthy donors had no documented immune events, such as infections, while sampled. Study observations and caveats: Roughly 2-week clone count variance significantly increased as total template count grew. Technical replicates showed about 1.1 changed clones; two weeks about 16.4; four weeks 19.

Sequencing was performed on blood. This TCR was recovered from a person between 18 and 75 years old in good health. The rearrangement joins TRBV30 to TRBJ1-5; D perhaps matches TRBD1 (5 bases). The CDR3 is CAWSGRGWNQPQHF. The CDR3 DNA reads TGTGCCTGGAGTGGCCGGGGGTGGAATCAGCCCCAGCATTTT.